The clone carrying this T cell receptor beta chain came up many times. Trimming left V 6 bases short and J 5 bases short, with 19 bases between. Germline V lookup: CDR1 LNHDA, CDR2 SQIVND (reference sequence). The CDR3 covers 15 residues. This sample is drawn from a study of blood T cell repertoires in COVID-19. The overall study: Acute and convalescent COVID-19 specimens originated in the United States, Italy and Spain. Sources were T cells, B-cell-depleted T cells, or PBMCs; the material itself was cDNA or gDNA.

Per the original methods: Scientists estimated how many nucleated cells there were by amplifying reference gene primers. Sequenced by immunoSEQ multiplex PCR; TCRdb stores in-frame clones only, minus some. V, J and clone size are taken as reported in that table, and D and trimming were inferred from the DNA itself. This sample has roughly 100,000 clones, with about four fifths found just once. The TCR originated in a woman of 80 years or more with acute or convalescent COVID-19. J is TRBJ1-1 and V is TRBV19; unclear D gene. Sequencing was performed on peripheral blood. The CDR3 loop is CASRTYGPRGTEAFF. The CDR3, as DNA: TGTGCCAGTAGGACCTATGGGCCCCGAGGGACTGAAGCTTTCTTT. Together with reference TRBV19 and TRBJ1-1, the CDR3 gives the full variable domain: DGGITQSPKYLFRKEGQNVTLSCEQNLNHDAMYWYRQDPGQGLRLIYYSQIVNDFQKGDIAEGYSVSREKKESFPLTVTSAQKNPTAFYLCASRTYGPRGTEAFFGQGTRLTVV.